This TCR beta chain was found in a study of cytomegalovirus exposure and HLA in healthy donors. Study details: Inside one of the first data releases sat about 91 million unique TCRs taken from HLA-typed donors. Study outcomes and limitations: Later findings reportedly placed an Asian-associated ancestry cluster below the approximately 670-donor mean for N-insertions. Accurate predictions that matched the HLA-A and HLA-B alleles of most subjects were reportedly made from TCR beta sequences. Previously analyzed data showed that most TCR beta V segments were productive at a frequency of about 90% or about 30%.

The primer mix had 60 Vbeta and 13 Jbeta primers. TCRdb's table, derived via immunoSEQ multiplex PCR, lists solely in-frame clones and lacks some. Of around 93,000 clones listed, roughly 82% are singletons. On this clone itself: The antigen is not known.

The CDR3 is made up of 15 amino acids. Unmatched junction bases numbered 16, after V lost 6 bases and J lost 9 bases. The germline CDR1 and CDR2 sequences are MNHEY and SVGAGI. The sequence came from a young man in good health and CMV-seropositive. This rearrangement joins TRBV6-5 to TRBJ2-5, with 7 bases matching TRBD2. The sequencing sample was made of PBMCs. CDR3 sequence (DNA): TGTGCCAGCAGAGGAGGGGAGGGACCTCAAGGGGCCCAGTACTTC. As protein: CASRGGEGPQGAQYF.